This T cell receptor (beta chain) comes out of a study of shared clonotypes between healthy human individuals. Study-level information: Two women and three men aged 18 to 49 served as donors. Plates per donor: three CD4 naive, three CD4 memory, two CD8 naive, one CD8 memory.

Study-wide results and caveats: Shared across several donors were roughly 5% of the naive CD4 clonotypes.

Details on this clone: The antigen is undetermined.

Deep level was the assay's run setting. TCRdb keeps only in-frame clones here, not all; method: immunoSEQ multiplex PCR. Among 200,000 to 250,000 clones listed, approximately 65% were seen once. CDR1 and CDR2 from the germline V gene are SGHNT and YYREEE (reference sequence). Trimming took 3 bases from V and 3 from J; bases not matched to a gene: 5. The CDR3 is 15 amino acids. Sequencing input: memory CD4+ T cells sorted from blood. Subset defined: CD45RA-negative fraction. The source of this sequence is a man aged 30-40 years in good health. The J gene is TRBJ2-1, the V gene TRBV5-4; 8 bases fit TRBD2. The chain's CDR3 is CASSYGLADYNEQFF. The CDR3 region has the DNA TGTGCCAGCAGCTATGGACTAGCTGACTACAATGAGCAGTTCTTC.